The next 23 T cell receptor beta chains were all read from a single sample in a study of naive and memory T cell subsets. Both TRBC1 and TRBC2 were covered by a beta constant-region primer of two equimolar oligonucleotides. Four rounds of PCR amplified the ligated cDNA using nested alpha and beta constant-region primers plus SP2. MiXCR, applied by TCRdb to the UMI-ligation and nested PCR reads, yields one record per CDR3 protein. The profile shows 120,000 or so distinct CDR3 sequences, 35% to 40% of them singletons. Sequenced material: central memory CD4+ T cells from blood. These receptor sequences come from a human donor in good health.

This clonotype was seen repeatedly, ten times or more. The chain is built from TRBV20-1 and TRBJ2-3; D is uncertain. CDR3 length: 12 residues. Looked up from germline, CDR1 is DFQATT and CDR2 is SNEGSKA (reference sequence). V lost 6 bases, J lost 4 bases, and 11 bases lay in between. The CDR3 sequence is CSAPIRADTQYF. CDR3 sequence (DNA): TGCAGTGCACCCATCCGGGCAGATACGCAGTATTTT.

This chain links TRBV2 with TRBJ2-7; a weak D match, TRBD1 (5 bases). The V end was cut by 7 bases, the J end by 0 bases, with 13 bases between. The germline CDR1 and CDR2 sequences are SNHLY and FYNNEI. This CDR3 has 14 amino acids. The CDR3 sequence is CASIRDSRSYEQYF. The CDR3 DNA reads TGTGCCAGCATCCGAGACAGCCGCTCCTACGAGCAGTACTTC.

This clonotype was seen ten or more times. This sequence joins TRBV5-8 and TRBJ2-7; no firm D call. In germline, CDR1 is SGHTS, CDR2 YDEGEE. This CDR3 has 16 amino acids. Trimming took 4 bases from V and 3 from J, leaving 20 bases between them. CDR3 nucleotides: TGTGCCAGCAGCCCGGAGAGACAAGGCCTTTTCTACGAGCAGTACTTC. Translation: CASSPERQGLFYEQYF.

This clonotype was seen more than once but under ten times. The chain links TRBV24-1 to TRBJ2-3; the D is unclear. Per the germline V gene, CDR1 is KGHDR and CDR2 is SFDVKD. This CDR3 comprises 13 residues. The ends were cut back, 6 bases at V and 1 base at J, with 7 bases in the middle. In DNA, the CDR3 is TGTGCCACCAGTCGTTCGGGCACAGATACGCAGTATTTT. It specifies CATSRSGTDTQYF.

This clonotype was picked up a small number of times. The chain is built from TRBV24-1 and TRBJ2-2, with no clear D. The CDR3 covers 17 residues. V shed 3 bases and J shed 1 base, with 14 bases lying between them. Germline V CDR1 and CDR2: KGHDR, SFDVKD. The DNA for the CDR3 is TGTGCCACCAGTGATCCTTCGGTCCAAAAGAACACCGGGGAGCTGTTTTTT. Its protein is CATSDPSVQKNTGELFF.

By sample share, this clonotype is medium-sized. J is TRBJ2-5 and V is TRBV23-1; D uncertain. TRBV23-1 belongs to the ORF category, with a function that is uncertain. The CDR3 runs to 15 residues. Trimming took off 4 bases at V and 1 base at J, with 13 bases between the two ends. The CDR3 DNA follows: TGCGCCAGCAGTCCCCGGGCAGGACCCCAAGAGACCCAGTACTTC. This codes for CASSPRAGPQETQYF.

This clonotype was picked up a small number of times. The chain uses TRBV28 and TRBJ2-5; 8 positions agree with TRBD1. The CDR3 runs to 14 residues. Losses at the gene ends were 2 bases for V and 6 bases for J; bases not matched to a gene: 5. From germline, CDR1 is MDHEN and CDR2 SYDVKM. CDR3 sequence reads: CASSLPWTGKTQYF. CDR3 bases: TGTGCCAGCAGTTTACCTTGGACAGGGAAGACCCAGTACTTC.

CDR3 amino acids: CSAKPGVHTEAFF. The CDR3 region has the DNA TGCAGTGCTAAACCCGGGGTCCACACTGAAGCTTTCTTT. This chain joins TRBV20-1 and TRBJ1-1; no firm D call. The CDR3 is made up of 13 amino acids. The germline CDR1 and CDR2 sequences are DFQATT and SNEGSKA (reference sequence). Trimming shortened V by 4 bases and J by 3 bases, and 12 bases separated the two germline ends.

CDR3 amino acids: CSVASVAGGGTDTQYF. CDR3 coding DNA: TGCAGCGTTGCTTCGGTAGCAGGGGGTGGCACAGATACGCAGTATTTT. The chain uses TRBV29-1 and TRBJ2-3, with TRBD1 matching over 7 bases. Germline CDR1 SQVTM, CDR2 ANQGSEA. V shed 4 bases and J 1 base; nucleotides not matched to a gene: 11. CDR3 length: 16 residues.

The rearrangement uses TRBV7-7 and TRBJ2-5, with 7 bases fitting TRBD1. The ends lost 5 bases at V and 2 bases at J; junction bases unmatched: 5. CDR3 length equals 14 residues. CDR1 is SSHAT and CDR2 is FNYEAQ in the germline V gene (reference sequence). In nucleotides, the CDR3 is TGTGCCAGCAGCCCCGGGACAGCACAAGAGACCCAGTACTTC. Protein: CASSPGTAQETQYF.

This clonotype showed up many times. The DNA of the CDR3 is TGCAGTGCTAGAGTCCTTAACACCGGGGAGCTGTTTTTT. It yields the protein CSARVLNTGELFF. The chain is built from TRBV20-1 and TRBJ2-2; D ambiguous. The CDR3 has 13 residues. Trimming removed 1 base at V and 2 bases at J, with 5 bases between. Germline V gene lookup returns CDR1 DFQATT and CDR2 SNEGSKA (reference sequence).

This clonotype came up a few times. The gene calls are TRBV5-1 and TRBJ2-3; tentative D call: TRBD2 (6 bases). Germline V gives CDR1 SGHRS, CDR2 YFSETQ. V shed 0 bases and J shed 4 bases, with 15 bases lying between them. The CDR3 has 16 amino acids. The CDR3 sequence: CASSLAAGIVADTQYF. As DNA, the CDR3 is TGCGCCAGCAGCTTGGCTGCGGGGATTGTTGCAGATACGCAGTATTTT.

This clonotype was found a few times. The V call is TRBV28, the J call TRBJ2-3; D tentatively reads TRBD1 or TRBD2 (5 bases each). V lost 3 bases, J lost 4 bases, and 8 bases lay in between. This CDR3 is built from 13 residues. CDR1 and CDR2 (germline): MDHEN, SYDVKM. CDR3 protein: CASSLSGPDTQYF. The CDR3 DNA reads as TGTGCCAGCAGTTTGTCGGGGCCAGATACGCAGTATTTT. The full variable domain, its missing parts supplied by reference TRBV28 and TRBJ2-3, is DVKVTQSSRYLVKRTGEKVFLECVQDMDHENMFWYRQDPGLGLRLIYFSYDVKMKEKGDIPEGYSVSREKKERFSLILESASTNQTSMYLCASSLSGPDTQYFGPGTRLTVL.

This sequence joins TRBV6-2 or TRBV6-3 and TRBJ2-1; D remains ambiguous. The CDR3 covers 13 residues. Trimming removed 7 bases at V and 8 bases at J, with 15 bases between. Germline V lookup: CDR1 MNHEY, CDR2 SVGEGT. In DNA, the CDR3 is TGTGCCAGCACCCCCACCAATCATTATGAGCAGTTCTTC. Amino acids: CASTPTNHYEQFF.

This clonotype was detected a few times. J is TRBJ1-4 and V is TRBV7-7, with 8 bases matching TRBD1. The junction had 16 bases not matched to a gene; V was cut back by 10 bases and J by 6 bases. Per the germline V gene, CDR1 is SSHAT and CDR2 is FNYEAQ (reference sequence). The CDR3 totals 16 residues. This CDR3 reads CAIKTQGAEWDEKLFF. The CDR3 DNA follows: TGTGCCATCAAAACTCAGGGGGCAGAGTGGGATGAAAAACTGTTTTTT.

This clonotype showed up just a few times. DNA of the CDR3: TGCAGTGCCATAAAACTACAGGGAAATGAGCAGTTCTTC. Protein sequence: CSAIKLQGNEQFF. The V call is TRBV20-1, the J call TRBJ2-1; a possible D gene is TRBD1 (6 bases). The germline V gene encodes CDR1 DFQATT and CDR2 SNEGSKA (reference sequence). Trimming cost V 6 bases and J 7 bases, with 16 bases left between them. The CDR3 runs to 13 residues.

This clonotype was counted between two and nine times. The rearrangement joins TRBV28 to TRBJ2-1, with no clear D. In germline, CDR1 is MDHEN, CDR2 SYDVKM. The V and J ends lost 5 bases and 7 bases respectively, with 9 bases between them. This CDR3 is 12 amino acids long. This chain's CDR3 is CASSIPGNEQFF. CDR3 DNA sequence: TGTGCCAGCAGTATACCTGGGAATGAGCAGTTCTTC.

This clonotype was picked up a small number of times. The V call is TRBV7-6, the J call TRBJ2-5; D gene ambiguous. V lost 1 base to trimming and J lost 1 base, with 13 bases between them. The V gene's germline CDR1 is SGHVS and CDR2 FNYEAQ. CDR3 size: 16 residues. CDR3 bases: TGTGCCAGCAGCTTAGGCTCTCCAGGTACCCAAGAGACCCAGTACTTC. It encodes CASSLGSPGTQETQYF.

This clonotype was counted between two and nine times. The chain has TRBV3-1 and TRBJ2-7; D is perhaps TRBD1 (5 bases). The CDR3 has 16 amino acids. From germline, CDR1 is LGHDT and CDR2 YNNKEL (reference sequence). Between the trimmed V and J ends, which lost 2 bases and 4 bases, there was a span of 18 bases. CDR3 nucleotides: TGTGCCAGCAGCCAATATTGGGGCAGGGCTTCTTACGAGCAGTACTTC. It specifies CASSQYWGRASYEQYF.

This clonotype was counted only a few times. The chain couples TRBV10-1 to TRBJ2-5; 9 positions agree with TRBD1. After removal of 6 bases from V and 1 base from J, the junction contained 3 bases not matched to a gene. CDR3 size: 14 residues. CDR1 WNHNN and CDR2 SYGVQD come from the germline V gene (reference sequence). CDR3 region: CASRDRGGQETQYF. CDR3 nucleotides: TGCGCCAGCAGGGACAGGGGAGGCCAAGAGACCCAGTACTTC.

The chain has TRBV29-1 and TRBJ2-1; 8 nucleotides match TRBD2. CDR1 SQVTM and CDR2 ANQGSEA come from the germline V gene. The CDR3 runs to 10 residues. The CDR3 loop reads CSAGGHEQFF. For the CDR3, the DNA is TGCAGTGCGGGAGGCCATGAGCAGTTCTTC.

This clonotype was found a few times. V gene TRBV11-2 combines with J gene TRBJ1-2; TRBD1 matches at 11 bases. CDR1 and CDR2 from the germline V gene are SGHAT and FQNNGV. The trim removed 4 bases at V and 4 bases at J, leaving 8 bases unmatched. This CDR3 has 16 amino acids. The CDR3 loop reads CASSSRTGGAFYGYTF. CDR3 DNA sequence: TGTGCCAGCAGCTCACGGACAGGGGGCGCTTTCTATGGCTACACCTTC.

This clonotype showed up just once. The gene calls are TRBV7-8 and TRBJ2-4; 11 nucleotides align to TRBD2. With 5 bases clipped from V and 9 bases from J, the junction kept 18 bases outside the gene matches. CDR3 length equals 18 residues. The germline V gene encodes CDR1 SGHVS and CDR2 FQNEAQ. The CDR3 loop reads CASSPVTSGSVQGVIQYF. In DNA, the CDR3 is TGTGCCAGCAGCCCCGTTACTAGCGGGAGCGTACAGGGTGTCATTCAGTACTTC.